These 21 T cell receptor beta chains came from one sample sequenced in a study of CD8+ T cells in alopecia areata. As the sequencing template, cDNA was produced by extracting RNA and reverse transcribing it. The table came from immunoSEQ multiplex PCR; TCRdb's copy has only in-frame clones and leaves some out. The sample holds about 99,000 clones, around three fifths seen once. Sequencing was performed on CD4+ T cells sorted from blood. Every receptor here comes from a human donor in good health.

This clone was detected ten times or more. For the CDR3, the DNA is TGTGCCAGCAGCTTAACTAGCGGGGGGGCCGGTTTGCGGCAGTTCTTC. Protein sequence: CASSLTSGGAGLRQFF. The rearrangement joins TRBV7-2 to TRBJ2-1; 13 positions agree with TRBD2. The CDR3 is 16 residues long. Trimming took 2 bases from V and 12 from J; bases not matched to a gene: 10. From germline, CDR1 is SGHTA and CDR2 FQGNSA.

The chain's CDR3 is CSVEAGANYGYTF. The CDR3 coding sequence is TGCAGCGTTGAGGCAGGGGCCAACTATGGCTACACCTTC. The chain links TRBV29-1 to TRBJ1-2; TRBD1 is a possible D gene (6 bases). Trimming pared 3 bases from V and 2 bases from J, leaving 10 bases between. The CDR3 length is 13 residues. Germline V CDR1 and CDR2: SQVTM, ANQGSEA.

The J gene is TRBJ1-6, the V gene TRBV14; unclear D gene. CDR3 length equals 13 residues. Deletions cut 4 bases from V and 9 bases from J, with 10 bases between. From germline, CDR1 is SGHDN and CDR2 FVKESK. The CDR3 nucleotides read TGTGCCAGCAGCCGCACAGAGGGTTCACCCCTCCACTTT. This gives the protein CASSRTEGSPLHF.

This clone was found a few times. The chain carries TRBV15 and TRBJ2-7; TRBD1 aligns across 9 bases. V lost 1 base and J lost 1; bases outside the gene matches: 5. Germline V gives CDR1 LNHNV, CDR2 YYDKDF (reference sequence). This CDR3 contains 16 residues. The CDR3 is CATSRGPGTGSYEQYF. CDR3 DNA: TGTGCCACCAGCAGAGGCCCCGGGACAGGGTCCTACGAGCAGTACTTC.

The chain combines TRBV7-9 with TRBJ1-2; no firm D call. V shed 1 base and J shed 4 bases, with 7 bases lying between them. This CDR3 spans 13 amino acids. Germline V CDR1 and CDR2: SEHNR, FQNEAQ (reference sequence). CDR3 nucleotide sequence: TGTGCCAGCAGCTTAGGGCCCGGCTATGGCTACACCTTC. It specifies CASSLGPGYGYTF.

This clone was observed a single time. The rearrangement uses TRBV18 and TRBJ2-3; 8 bases map to TRBD1. This CDR3 comprises 14 residues. The germline CDR1 and CDR2 sequences are KGHSH and LQKENI. Trimming took 3 bases from V and 6 from J; bases not matched to a gene: 5. In DNA, the CDR3 is TGTGCCAGCTCACCTCAGGGGGCCCCCGATACGCAGTATTTT. It translates to CASSPQGAPDTQYF. The complete variable domain, with remaining parts taken from reference TRBV18 and TRBJ2-3, reads NAGVMQNPRHLVRRRGQEARLRCSPMKGHSHVYWYRQLPEEGLKFMVYLQKENIIDESGMPKERFSAEFPKEGPSILRIQQVVRGDSAAYFCASSPQGAPDTQYFGPGTRLTVL.

The V and J genes are TRBV20-1 and TRBJ2-3; the D is unclear. Germline CDR1 DFQATT, CDR2 SNEGSKA (reference sequence). The CDR3 sequence is 10 residues long. The CDR3 spells CRGNRDTQYF. In DNA form, the CDR3 reads TGCAGGGGGAACCGAGATACGCAGTATTTT.

The chain employs TRBV29-1 and TRBJ2-3; no definite D call. Trimming stripped 6 bases from V and 8 bases from J, with 9 bases between. CDR3 length equals 10 residues. Germline CDR1 reads SQVTM; CDR2 reads ANQGSEA. The CDR3 loop reads CSVLSATQYF. The CDR3 DNA reads TGCAGCGTCCTATCTGCTACGCAGTATTTT.

The CDR3 is CASSYAGPGDTQYF. CDR3 sequence (DNA): TGTGCCAGCAGTTACGCCGGCCCCGGAGATACGCAGTATTTT. The J gene is TRBJ2-3, the V gene TRBV6-5, with no clear D. Trimming shortened V by 2 bases and J by 5 bases, and 11 bases separated the two germline ends. Per germline, CDR1 MNHEY and CDR2 SVGAGI. The CDR3 is 14 residues long.

This chain connects TRBV5-6 to TRBJ1-2; no clear D gene. The CDR3 has 12 residues. Germline loops: CDR1 SGHDT, CDR2 YYEEEE. V was trimmed by 0 bases and J by 8 bases, leaving 8 bases between them. The CDR3 is CASSLGGKGYTF. In DNA, the CDR3 is TGTGCCAGCAGCTTGGGGGGAAAGGGCTACACCTTC.

This clone came up a few times. This chain links TRBV14 with TRBJ1-2; TRBD1 might be the D (6 bases). Between the trimmed V and J ends, which lost 6 bases and 4 bases, there was a span of 12 bases. This CDR3 has 13 residues. Germline loops: CDR1 SGHDN, CDR2 FVKESK. In DNA form, the CDR3 reads TGTGCCAGCAGTTTTGGACAGAGCTATGGCTACACCTTC. It yields the protein CASSFGQSYGYTF.

V and J are TRBV5-1 and TRBJ1-2, with D possibly being TRBD1 (6 bases). The CDR3 has 14 residues. CDR1 is SGHRS, CDR2 YFSETQ, per germline. V was pared by 0 bases and J by 4 bases, with 10 bases between. The CDR3 DNA is TGCGCCAGCAGCTTGGATCGGACAGTCTATGGCTACACCTTC. Protein: CASSLDRTVYGYTF.

The V call is TRBV27, the J call TRBJ1-5, with D hard to call. V was cut by 0 bases and J by 6 bases, with 6 bases left in between. The CDR3 is 13 residues long. The germline V gene encodes CDR1 MNHEY and CDR2 SMNVEV (reference sequence). The CDR3 sequence is CASSLSDRQPQHF. DNA for the CDR3: TGTGCCAGCAGTTTATCGGATCGTCAGCCCCAGCATTTT.

This chain uses TRBV6-6 with TRBJ1-1, with unresolved D. CDR1 and CDR2 (germline): MNHNY, SVGAGI (reference sequence). V was cut by 4 bases and J by 6 bases, with 18 bases left in between. CDR3 length equals 15 residues. DNA for the CDR3: TGTGCCAGCAGTTTAACCACAGCCCCTTGGGCTGAAGCTTTCTTT. Residues: CASSLTTAPWAEAFF.

This clone was picked up a small number of times. The chain recombines TRBV29-1 with TRBJ2-1; TRBD1 is a possible D gene (7 bases). The CDR3 totals 12 residues. Between the trimmed V and J ends, which lost 6 bases and 6 bases, there was a span of 12 bases. Germline V gene data show CDR1 as SQVTM and CDR2 as ANQGSEA. As DNA, the CDR3 is TGCAGCGTCGCCAGGGGGGCCAATGAGCAGTTCTTC. Translated, it gives CSVARGANEQFF.

V is TRBV9 and J is TRBJ2-2, with D possibly matching TRBD1 (5 bases). The germline V gene encodes CDR1 SGDLS and CDR2 YYNGEE. V was trimmed by 3 bases and J by 1 base, leaving 7 bases between them. CDR3 size: 14 residues. The DNA for the CDR3 is TGTGCCAGCAGCGGGCAGGGGAACACCGGGGAGCTGTTTTTT. This gives the protein CASSGQGNTGELFF.

Of note for this clone: Other nucleotide sequences in the sample specify the same CDR3. The J gene is TRBJ2-6, the V gene TRBV18; D remains ambiguous. CDR1 and CDR2 from the germline V gene are KGHSH and LQKENI. V was cut by 3 bases and J by 4 bases, with 4 bases left in between. The CDR3 is 13 amino acids. The CDR3 coding sequence is TGTGCCAGCTCACCTTCCGGGGCCAACGTCCTGACTTTC. Its protein product is CASSPSGANVLTF.

Regarding this clone: The junction departs from the called germline gene at one end, perhaps through a read error. The chain has TRBV11-2 and TRBJ2-7; a possible D gene is TRBD2 (5 bases). The CDR3 covers 13 residues. CDR1 is SGHAT, CDR2 FQNNGV, per germline. The CDR3 protein is CASSLDLDFSPCF. CDR3 sequence (DNA): TGTGCCAGCAGCTTAGACCTGGACTTTTCTCCTTGTTTC.

This clone was seen a handful of times. The chain recombines TRBV11-3 with TRBJ1-2, with D perhaps TRBD1 (6 bases). The CDR3 has 15 amino acids. The V end was cut by 1 base, the J end by 5 bases, with 14 bases between. Germline V gives CDR1 SGHNT, CDR2 YENEEA. The CDR3 region has the DNA TGTGCCAGCAGCTTAGGATCGGGGGGCTTATATGGCTACACCTTC. This sequence encodes CASSLGSGGLYGYTF.

The chain recombines TRBV6-1 with TRBJ1-1, with D unclear. CDR1 and CDR2 (germline): MNHNS, SASEGT. The CDR3 loop spans 14 amino acids. V lost 5 bases to trimming and J lost 5 bases, with 15 bases between them. CDR3 in amino acids: CASSLRGAQTEAFF. The CDR3, as DNA: TGTGCCAGCAGTCTAAGAGGAGCCCAAACTGAAGCTTTCTTT.

This clone was counted once. The same CDR3 can be traced to other DNA sequences in this sample. V usage is TRBV2 and J usage is TRBJ2-1; possibly TRBD2 for D (5 bases). V lost 4 bases and J 0 bases, leaving 7 bases between the germline ends. Germline V gene data show CDR1 as SNHLY and CDR2 as FYNNEI. There are 14 residues in the CDR3. This chain's CDR3 is CASSGGSSYNEQFF. Written as DNA, the CDR3 is TGTGCCAGCAGTGGAGGGAGCTCCTACAATGAGCAGTTCTTC.